This is a list of T cell receptor beta chains from one sample in a study of TIL therapy for anti-PD-1-resistant metastatic lung cancer. Produced via immunoSEQ multiplex PCR; TCRdb's table is partial and in-frame only. This sample has roughly 92,000 clones, with roughly 65% found just once. Material: tumor tissue, obtained at baseline. The receptors come from a person between 25 and 80 years old with non-small cell lung cancer. The CDR3 runs from the conserved cysteine through the conserved F or W. Each record gives: J gene, D gene, clone size, V gene, CDR3 DNA, CDR3 protein. The D gene is left open where the match is weak. The listing skips clone size in some rows; elsewhere it reads once, few, many or a size class.

>TRBJ2-7|TRBD2|few|TRBV11-2
TGTGCCAGCAGCTTAAGCGGGAGAAGTGGGGAGCAGTACTTC
CASSLSGRSGEQYF
>TRBJ2-5|TRBD2|medium-sized|TRBV4-3
TGCGCCAGCAGCCAAGAAGGACTAGGGAGCCAAGAGACCCAGTACTTC
CASSQEGLGSQETQYF
>TRBJ2-7|.|.|TRBV6-5
TGTGCCAGCAGTTACAATATTCTGACAGACTACGAGCAGTACTTC
CASSYNILTDYEQYF
>TRBJ2-2|TRBD1|.|TRBV5-1
TGCGCCAGCTGGAAGGGGGCTCCGAACACCGGGGAGCTGTTTTTT
CASWKGAPNTGELFF
>TRBJ1-2|.|.|TRBV29-1
TGCAGCGTTGAAGTCCCCACAAAATATGGCTACACCTTC
CSVEVPTKYGYTF
>TRBJ1-2|TRBD1|.|TRBV7-9
TGTGCCAGCAGCTTAGGACAGGGCGGCGACTATGGCTACACCTTC
CASSLGQGGDYGYTF
>TRBJ2-7|TRBD1|.|TRBV7-9
TGTGCCAGCAGCTGGACAGGTAACTACGAGCAGTACTTC
CASSWTGNYEQYF
>TRBJ2-2|.|.|TRBV6-2/TRBV6-3
TGTGCCAGCAGTTCTTGGAAGGGCAGCACCGGGGAGCTGTTTTTT
CASSSWKGSTGELFF
>TRBJ2-5|.|.|TRBV5-4
TGTGCCAGCAGCTTAGCGGGTGTGGGAGAGACCCAGTACTTC
CASSLAGVGETQYF
>TRBJ2-7|TRBD1|.|TRBV7-3
TGTGCCAGCAGCTTACAGGGGGCCTTCGACGAGCAGTACTTC
CASSLQGAFDEQYF
>TRBJ2-1|.|.|TRBV7-6
TGTGCCAGCAGCTTGGGGGGGGCTTTAGGTAGTGAGCAGTTCTTC
CASSLGGALGSEQFF
>TRBJ1-2|TRBD1|.|TRBV7-6
TGTGCCAGCAGCCCAAGTACAGGGGCGGGGGATGGCTACACCTTC
CASSPSTGAGDGYTF
>TRBJ2-3|.|.|TRBV19
TGTGCCAGTAGTACCACAGGGGCGGGGGCGCAGTATTTT
CASSTTGAGAQYF
>TRBJ2-7|.|.|TRBV6-6
TGTGCCAGCGGGGCAGGGACCTACGAGCAGTACTTC
CASGAGTYEQYF
>TRBJ2-3|.|few|TRBV24-1
TGTGCCACCAGTGATTTACGTGTGGGGGGGCCGAGAACGCAGTATTTT
CATSDLRVGGPRTQYF
>TRBJ2-1|TRBD1|.|TRBV18
TGTGCCAGCTCACCAAGTCTGGGACAGGGTCTCGATGAGCAGTTCTTC
CASSPSLGQGLDEQFF
>TRBJ2-3|.|.|TRBV3-1/TRBV3-2
TGTGCCAGCAGCCAACAGGGTCGATCTGCAGATACGCAGTATTTT
CASSQQGRSADTQYF
>TRBJ1-6|.|few|TRBV2
TGTGCCAGCAGTCAAATCAATACCCGCAGGGAAGGGAATTCACCCCTCCACTTT
CASSQINTRREGNSPLHF
>TRBJ2-7|TRBD1|.|TRBV2
TGTGCCAGCAGTCCCGGGCCCGGGACAGGGGGGAACGAGCAGTACTTC
CASSPGPGTGGNEQYF
>TRBJ2-7|.|.|TRBV7-2
TGTGCCAGCAGCCCGGGTTTCGGGGAGATCTACGAGCAGTACTTC
CASSPGFGEIYEQYF
>TRBJ2-5|TRBD1|.|TRBV11-1
TGTGCCAGCAGCTTACTCCGGGACAGACAAGAGACCCAGTACTTC
CASSLLRDRQETQYF
>TRBJ1-1|TRBD1|few|TRBV4-2
TGTGCCAGCAGCCCCAGGGGGCAGGGGGAGACTGAAGCTTTCTTT
CASSPRGQGETEAFF
>TRBJ1-2|TRBD1|.|TRBV4-1
TGCGCCAGCAGCCAAGCCAGGGGGAGCGATGGCTACACCTTC
CASSQARGSDGYTF
>TRBJ2-5|TRBD2|.|TRBV5-1
TGCGCCAGCAGCTTGAGGGTCGGGACTAGCGGGGGCAAAGAGACCCAGTACTTC
CASSLRVGTSGGKETQYF
>TRBJ2-7|.|.|TRBV7-9
TGTGCCAGCATCGATTTTATAGGGAACTCCTACGAGCAGTACTTC
CASIDFIGNSYEQYF
>TRBJ2-4|.|.|TRBV3-1/TRBV3-2
TGTGCCACTGGGGGCAGGGGCAAAAACATTCAGTACTTC
CATGGRGKNIQYF
>TRBJ2-5|.|.|TRBV18
TGTGCCAGCTCTGCAACTGCAGGGGAAGTAGGGGAGACCCAGTACTTC
CASSATAGEVGETQYF
>TRBJ2-6|.|.|TRBV18
TGTGCCAGCTCACCAGGGTCTGGGGCCAACGTCCTGACTTTC
CASSPGSGANVLTF
>TRBJ2-1|.|.|TRBV3-1/TRBV3-2
TGTGCCAGCAGCCAGTTCAGGGACACCCGCCACAATGAGCAGTTCTTC
CASSQFRDTRHNEQFF
>TRBJ1-3|.|few|TRBV9
TGTGCCAGCAGCGTAGGACAGGACTCTGGAAACACCATATATTTT
CASSVGQDSGNTIYF
>TRBJ1-3|.|.|TRBV30
TGTGCCTGGAGTCGTCAGGGTTCTGGAAACACCATATATTTT
CAWSRQGSGNTIYF
>TRBJ2-3|.|.|TRBV6-5
TGTGCCAGCAGTTTGGGACTGGACTTTAGCACAGATACGCAGTATTTT
CASSLGLDFSTDTQYF
>TRBJ2-7|.|few|TRBV11-2
TGTGCCAGCAGCTTAGAAGGGACCCAGAACTACGAGCAGTACTTC
CASSLEGTQNYEQYF
>TRBJ2-2|.|.|TRBV7-8
TGTGCCAGCAGCCACGTACCCGGAGGAAACACCGGGGAGCTGTTTTTT
CASSHVPGGNTGELFF
>TRBJ2-3|.|.|TRBV24-1
TGTGCCACCAGTGATCCTCCCGGGGACCAGGGGTTCTTTGATACGCAGTATTTT
CATSDPPGDQGFFDTQYF
>TRBJ1-2|TRBD1|.|TRBV6-5
TGTGCCAGCGGCAGAACGGACAGGAACTATGGCTACACCTTC
CASGRTDRNYGYTF
>TRBJ2-5|.|.|TRBV7-3
TGTGCCAGCAGCTTAGGACAGCACAAGGAGACCCAGTACTTC
CASSLGQHKETQYF
>TRBJ1-4|TRBD1|.|TRBV7-9
TGTGCCAGCAGCACCAAAGGGACAGGGGGGAATGAAAAACTGTTTTTT
CASSTKGTGGNEKLFF
>TRBJ2-3|.|.|TRBV5-1
TGCGCCAGCAGCCACGGGACGCCTCCCGAGGCAGATACGCAGTATTTT
CASSHGTPPEADTQYF
>TRBJ1-6|.|.|TRBV5-6
TGTGCCAGCAGCTCAGGACAGCGAGGAGTAACCCTCCACTTT
CASSSGQRGVTLHF
>TRBJ1-3|.|.|TRBV30
TGTGCCTGGACCTTGGCGGGAGCTGACTCTGGAAACACCATATATTTT
CAWTLAGADSGNTIYF
>TRBJ2-3|.|.|TRBV6-6
TGTGCCAGCAGTCCCCGGAGGAGCACAGATACGCAGTATTTT
CASSPRRSTDTQYF
>TRBJ2-4|.|.|TRBV6-5
TGTGCCAGCAGTTTGACATACATAGCCAAAAACATTCAGTACTTC
CASSLTYIAKNIQYF
>TRBJ1-5|.|.|TRBV24-1
TGTGCCACCAGTGATTTGGCCGATCCCAATCAGCCCCAGCATTTT
CATSDLADPNQPQHF
>TRBJ1-1|.|.|TRBV19
TGTGCCAGTAGGGGACGGACGGGGACTGAAGCTTTCTTT
CASRGRTGTEAFF
>TRBJ2-7|TRBD1|few|TRBV7-9
TGTGCCAGCAGCTTACTCGGGACAGGGAGTTACGAGCAGTACTTC
CASSLLGTGSYEQYF
>TRBJ1-5|.|.|TRBV2
TGTGCCAGCAGCACAGGTTCTGCATCGGCCCAGCATTTT
CASSTGSASAQHF
>TRBJ1-1|.|.|TRBV19
TGTGCCAGTAGTTTATATTCCGGGAGCGGCACTGAAGCTTTCTTT
CASSLYSGSGTEAFF
>TRBJ1-5|.|.|TRBV9
TGTGCCAGCAGCGTAGGGGGGGACAACAATCAGCCCCAGCATTTT
CASSVGGDNNQPQHF
>TRBJ2-3|.|.|TRBV11-3
TGTGCCAGCAGCTTAGAGGGTAAACAGGCGGATACGCAGTATTTT
CASSLEGKQADTQYF
>TRBJ2-3|.|once|TRBV28
TGTGCCAGCAGTCTACAGAGGGGTACGCAGTATTTT
CASSLQRGTQYF
>TRBJ2-1|TRBD2|once|TRBV2
TGTGCCAGCAGGCCCCAGCGGGGGGCCTACAATGAGCAGTTCTTC
CASRPQRGAYNEQFF
>TRBJ2-1|.|.|TRBV7-2
TGTGCCAGCAGCTCCGGGACTTCACCCTACAATGAGCAGTTCTTC
CASSSGTSPYNEQFF
>TRBJ2-3|.|.|TRBV11-1
TGTGCCAGCAGCTTAGTAGGATCACATACAGATACGCAGTATTTT
CASSLVGSHTDTQYF
>TRBJ2-7|.|.|TRBV19
TGTGCCAGTAGTATGGTAGGGGATTCAGCCTACGAGCAGTACTTC
CASSMVGDSAYEQYF
>TRBJ2-7|.|.|TRBV30
TGTGCCTGGAGGCTTTCCTACGAGCAGTACTTC
CAWRLSYEQYF
>TRBJ2-1|.|few|TRBV19
TGTGCCAGTAGCACCCTTCGCTCCTCTGGGGTCGATGAGCAGTTCTTC
CASSTLRSSGVDEQFF
>TRBJ1-2|.|once|TRBV18
TGTGCCAGCTCACCACCGGTACCGGACCTCTATGGCTACACCTTC
CASSPPVPDLYGYTF